This paragraph covers one T cell receptor (beta chain) sequence. Its matching antigen is unknown. The table came from immunoSEQ multiplex PCR; TCRdb's copy has only in-frame clones and leaves some out. Altogether around 94,000 clones are present, 70% to 90% being singletons, with the ten largest covering 4% to 5.5%. These data come from a study of identifying expanded T cells in peripheral blood. Whole-study results and caveats: Differentially abundant clones: around 1.2 between replicates, around 17 at roughly 15 days, roughly 18 at four.

Germline CDR1 reads SGHDT; CDR2 reads YYEEEE. The CDR3 length is 12 residues. V was trimmed by 4 bases and J by 6 bases, leaving 10 bases between them. Sequencing was performed on blood. This receptor was obtained from a person between 18 and 70 years old in good health. The V and J genes are TRBV5-6 and TRBJ1-1; no reliable D call. The CDR3 loop reads CASSTYGAEAFF. The CDR3 DNA reads as TGTGCCAGCAGCACGTACGGGGCTGAAGCTTTCTTT. Based on the CDR3 plus reference TRBV5-6 and TRBJ1-1, the full variable domain is DAGVTQSPTHLIKTRGQQVTLRCSPKSGHDTVSWYQQALGQGPQFIFQYYEEEERQRGNFPDRFSGHQFPNYSSELNVNALLLGDSALYLCASSTYGAEAFFGQGTRLTVV.